This TCR beta chain derives from a study of blood T cell repertoires in COVID-19 (dated by TCRdb to 2020 to 2022). Regarding the complete study: Samples covering the acute and convalescent phases of COVID-19 were provided by collaborators in the United States, Italy and Spain. Sample metadata almost always included a de-identified subject ID, COVID-19 status, age in years and sex. Subjects who had been exposed to COVID-19, were actively infected with it, or had recovered from it provided the deeply sampled blood TCRbeta repertoires that made up the dataset. The samples were drawn from the first 160 participants of the ongoing ImmuneRACE study and from some 1,300 subjects provided by 6 global collaborators. The repertoires were released in a freely available public database intended as a resource for research on the immune response to SARS-CoV-2. HLA class I and class II types, where available, came from metadata supplied by the sample provider rather than from assay-based typing. The prospective study material was composed of cDNA or gDNA derived from T cells, B-cell-depleted T cells, or PBMCs. Summary of the overall study and its limitations: The amount of clinical and demographic metadata varied by source and participant and was provided uncurated.

TCRbeta CDR3 regions were amplified from genomic DNA by means of the immunoSEQ Assay, a bias-controlled multiplex PCR. Under the source paper's analysis protocol: Nucleated cell counts per sample were estimated from amplification of reference gene primers within the assay. Sequence reads were collapsed and filtered to measure the absolute abundance of every unique TCRbeta CDR3 rearrangement. For each sample, productive Simpson clonality was calculated by taking the square root of Simpson's diversity index across productive rearrangements. TCRdb stores this immuneACCESS table with in-frame sequences only. Part of the clones is absent; in the studies checked, under half of the shortfall reflects unresolved V genes, and no reason is known for the rest. D and trimming were read from the DNA, whereas the V and J calls and clone size are those reported in that table. The sample profile shows under 300,000 clones; 89% of them were found once. 1.5% to 2% of the sample goes to the ten largest clones.

Including cysteine and phenylalanine, the CDR3 has 11 amino acids. Only the CDR3 DNA is retained, 33 bases long and in frame from the first base. V is clipped by 6 bases and J by 4 bases, and the sequence between their germline boundaries is 10 bases long. The germline V gene encodes CDR1 DFQATT and CDR2 SNEGSKA (reference sequence). Participants in the prospective study were enrolled through a virtual design, were aged 18 to 89 years, and lived in 24 United States geographic areas. In the prospective study, participants were assigned to cohorts based on the clinical history participants reported in a screening survey and a study questionnaire. For ImmuneRACE Cohort 3, a participant was defined as recovered based on two consecutive negative NP/OP PCR tests, clearance by a healthcare professional, or resolution of symptoms. Mobile phlebotomists in the prospective study collected whole blood, serum and a nasopharyngeal or oropharyngeal swab from every participant. Prospective study participants could optionally give additional blood draws and questionnaires over an approximately two-month period. Prospective study blood samples were shipped either frozen or at room temperature before DNA extraction.

Points on this clone: Its antigen target is currently unknown. It has no much larger one-base neighbor in the sample; base qualities were not kept.

Sequencing was done on a sample of PBMCs or T cells enriched from blood (not recorded which). The receptor chain draws on TRBV20-1 and TRBJ2-7; the D segment cannot be called with confidence. The sequence came from a middle-aged woman who had recovered from COVID-19. In nucleotide form, the sequence is TGCAGTGCGTCAACACAGTACGAGCAGTACTTC. This encodes CSASTQYEQYF.